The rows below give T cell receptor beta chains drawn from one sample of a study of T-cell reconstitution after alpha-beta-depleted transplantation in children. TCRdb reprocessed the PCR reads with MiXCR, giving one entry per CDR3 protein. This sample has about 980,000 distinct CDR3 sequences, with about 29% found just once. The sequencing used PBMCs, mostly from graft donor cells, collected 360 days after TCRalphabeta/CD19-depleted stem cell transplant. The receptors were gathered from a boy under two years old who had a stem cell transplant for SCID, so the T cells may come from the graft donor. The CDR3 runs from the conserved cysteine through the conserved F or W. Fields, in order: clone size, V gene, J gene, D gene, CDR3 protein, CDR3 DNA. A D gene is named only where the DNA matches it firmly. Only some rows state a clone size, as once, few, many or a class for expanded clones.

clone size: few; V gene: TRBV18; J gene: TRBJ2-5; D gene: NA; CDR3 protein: CASSPLQGAAETQYF; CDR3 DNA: TGTGCCAGCTCACCCCTACAGGGAGCGGCGGAGACCCAGTACTTC
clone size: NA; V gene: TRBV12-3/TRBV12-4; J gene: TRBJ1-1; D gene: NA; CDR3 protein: CASSYEGGSTEAFF; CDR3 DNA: TGTGCCAGCAGTTATGAGGGGGGGAGCACTGAAGCTTTCTTT
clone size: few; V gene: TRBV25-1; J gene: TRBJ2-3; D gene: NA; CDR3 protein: CASSEYQDTQYF; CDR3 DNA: TGTGCCAGCAGTGAATATCAGGATACGCAGTATTTT
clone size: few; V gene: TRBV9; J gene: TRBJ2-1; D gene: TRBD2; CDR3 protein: CASSPSRTSGGPQFF; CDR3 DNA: TGTGCCAGCAGCCCCAGCCGGACTAGCGGGGGGCCCCAGTTCTTC
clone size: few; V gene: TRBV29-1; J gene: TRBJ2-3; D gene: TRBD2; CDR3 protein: CSLQPQSSGELFF; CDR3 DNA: TGCAGCCTACAACCTCAGTCAAGCGGGGAACTCTTTTTT
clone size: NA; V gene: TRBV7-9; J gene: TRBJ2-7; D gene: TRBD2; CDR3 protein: CASSWTRAVDEQYF; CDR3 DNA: TGTGCCAGCAGCTGGACTAGGGCGGTCGACGAGCAGTACTTC
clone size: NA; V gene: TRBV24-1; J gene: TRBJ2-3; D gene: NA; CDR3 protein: CATSDPGGVTDTQYF; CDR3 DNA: TGTGCCACCAGTGATCCCGGAGGGGTCACAGATACGCAGTATTTT
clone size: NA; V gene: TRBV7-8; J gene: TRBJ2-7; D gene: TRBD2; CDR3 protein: CASRVTSGPYEQYF; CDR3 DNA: TGTGCCAGCCGTGTAACTAGCGGGCCTTACGAGCAGTACTTC
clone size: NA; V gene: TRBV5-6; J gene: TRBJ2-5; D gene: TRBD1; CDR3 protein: CASSLAGTGFGETQYF; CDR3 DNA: TGTGCCAGCAGCTTGGCCGGGACAGGGTTCGGGGAGACCCAGTACTTC
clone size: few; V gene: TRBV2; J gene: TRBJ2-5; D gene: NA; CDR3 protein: CASSDGGSGGGETQYF; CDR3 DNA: TGTGCCAGCAGTGACGGGGGGTCAGGGGGCGGAGAGACCCAGTACTTC
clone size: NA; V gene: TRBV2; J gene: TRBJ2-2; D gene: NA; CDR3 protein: CASKAGPGELFF; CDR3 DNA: TGTGCCAGCAAGGCAGGACCCGGGGAGCTGTTTTTT
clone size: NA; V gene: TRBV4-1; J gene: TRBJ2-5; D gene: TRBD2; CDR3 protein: CASSQWTRRETQYF; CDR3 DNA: TGCGCCAGCAGCCAGTGGACTAGGAGGGAGACCCAGTACTTC
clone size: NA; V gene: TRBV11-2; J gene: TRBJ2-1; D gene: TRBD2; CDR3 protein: CASSRGGRGGRYNEQFF; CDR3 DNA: TGTGCCAGCAGCCGAGGCGGGCGGGGGGGCCGGTACAATGAGCAGTTCTTC
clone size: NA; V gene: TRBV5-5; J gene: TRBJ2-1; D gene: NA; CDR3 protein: CASSSGGEGQNLRREQFF; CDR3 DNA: TGTGCCAGCAGCTCGGGGGGCGAAGGACAGAACCTTCGTCGTGAGCAGTTCTTC
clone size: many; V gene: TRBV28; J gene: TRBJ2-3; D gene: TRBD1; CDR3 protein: CASSSPGQVVNTQYF; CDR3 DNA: TGTGCCAGCAGCTCGCCGGGACAGGTAGTAAATACGCAGTATTTT
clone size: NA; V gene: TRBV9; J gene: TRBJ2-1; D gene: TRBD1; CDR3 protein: CASSVGQGAGNEQFF; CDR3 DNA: TGTGCCAGCAGCGTCGGACAGGGGGCGGGAAATGAGCAGTTCTTC
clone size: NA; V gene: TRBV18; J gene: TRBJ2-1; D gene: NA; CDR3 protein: CASSPPQGISYNEQFF; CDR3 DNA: TGTGCCAGCTCACCACCGCAGGGGATCTCCTACAATGAGCAGTTCTTC
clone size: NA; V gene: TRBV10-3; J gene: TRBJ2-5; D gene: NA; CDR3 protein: CAISEIYSEETQYF; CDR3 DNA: TGTGCCATCAGTGAGATTTACTCTGAAGAGACCCAGTACTTC
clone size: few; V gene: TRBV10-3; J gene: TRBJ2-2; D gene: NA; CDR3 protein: CAIRGGLANTGELFF; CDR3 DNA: TGTGCCATCAGAGGGGGACTTGCGAACACCGGGGAGCTGTTTTTT
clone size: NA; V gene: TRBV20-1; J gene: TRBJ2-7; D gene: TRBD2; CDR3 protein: CSARNQRGNIEQYF; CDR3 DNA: TGCAGTGCTAGAAACCAGCGGGGTAACATCGAGCAGTACTTC
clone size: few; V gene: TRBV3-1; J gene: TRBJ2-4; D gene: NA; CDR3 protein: CASSQGIGSWGTNIQYF; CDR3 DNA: TGTGCCAGCAGCCAAGGAATCGGCAGTTGGGGGACAAACATTCAGTACTTC
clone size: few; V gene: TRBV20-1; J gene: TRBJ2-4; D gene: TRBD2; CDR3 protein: CSAVLAGAKGIQYF; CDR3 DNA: TGCAGTGCGGTACTAGCGGGGGCGAAGGGCATTCAGTACTTC
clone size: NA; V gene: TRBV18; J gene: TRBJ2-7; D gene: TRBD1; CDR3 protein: CASSPRGQNSYEQYF; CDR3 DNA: TGTGCCAGCTCACCACGGGGACAGAACTCCTACGAGCAGTACTTC
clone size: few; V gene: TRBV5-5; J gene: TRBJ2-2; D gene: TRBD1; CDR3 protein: CASSSKRDRLFGGELFF; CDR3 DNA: TGTGCCAGCAGCTCGAAAAGGGACAGGCTTTTTGGCGGGGAGCTGTTTTTT
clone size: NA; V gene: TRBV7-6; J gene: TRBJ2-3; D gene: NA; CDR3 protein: CASTPGNTDTQYF; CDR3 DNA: TGTGCCAGCACCCCTGGGAACACAGATACGCAGTATTTT
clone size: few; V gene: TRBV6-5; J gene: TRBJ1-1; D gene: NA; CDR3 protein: CATRRHIDQENTEAFF; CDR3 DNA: TGTGCCACCCGACGTCACATCGACCAGGAGAACACTGAAGCTTTCTTT
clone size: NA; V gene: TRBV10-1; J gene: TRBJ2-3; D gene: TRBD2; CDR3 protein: CASSLRTSDTDTQYF; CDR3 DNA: TGCGCCAGCAGTCTCCGGACTAGCGACACAGATACGCAGTATTTT
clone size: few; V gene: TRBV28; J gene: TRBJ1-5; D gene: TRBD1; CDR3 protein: CASRPHGTGFNQPQHF; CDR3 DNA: TGTGCCAGCAGACCTCACGGGACAGGGTTCAATCAGCCCCAGCATTTT
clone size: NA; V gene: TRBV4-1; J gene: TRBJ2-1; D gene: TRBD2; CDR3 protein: CASSQDLGTSGYNEQFF; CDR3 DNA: TGCGCCAGCAGCCAAGATCTGGGGACTAGCGGTTACAATGAGCAGTTCTTC
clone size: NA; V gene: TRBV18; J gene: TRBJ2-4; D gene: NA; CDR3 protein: CASSPRNDKNIQYF; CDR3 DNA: TGTGCCAGCTCACCACGGAATGACAAAAACATTCAGTACTTC
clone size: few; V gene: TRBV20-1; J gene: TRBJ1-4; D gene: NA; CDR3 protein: CSARIGAGNEKLFF; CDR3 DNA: TGCAGTGCTAGAATCGGCGCGGGCAATGAAAAACTGTTTTTT
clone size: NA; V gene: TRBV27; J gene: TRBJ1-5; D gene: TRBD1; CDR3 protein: CASRVQGGQPQHF; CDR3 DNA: TGTGCCAGTCGCGTTCAGGGGGGGCAGCCCCAGCATTTT
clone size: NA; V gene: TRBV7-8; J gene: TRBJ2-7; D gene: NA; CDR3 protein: CASSLGGKRTYEQYF; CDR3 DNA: TGTGCCAGCAGCTTAGGGGGTAAACGGACCTACGAGCAGTACTTC
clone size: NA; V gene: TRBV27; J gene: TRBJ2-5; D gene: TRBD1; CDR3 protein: CASSFRTGLTQYF; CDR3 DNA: TGTGCCAGCAGTTTCCGGACAGGTTTGACCCAGTACTTC
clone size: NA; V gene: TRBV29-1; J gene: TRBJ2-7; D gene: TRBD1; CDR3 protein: CSVKQGRYTYEQYF; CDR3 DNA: TGCAGCGTTAAACAGGGGCGCTACACCTACGAGCAGTACTTC
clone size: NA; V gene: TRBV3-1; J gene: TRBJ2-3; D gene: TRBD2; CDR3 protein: CASSQDLSSGASGDTQYF; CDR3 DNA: TGTGCCAGCAGCCAAGACTTAAGTAGCGGGGCCTCCGGGGATACGCAGTATTTT
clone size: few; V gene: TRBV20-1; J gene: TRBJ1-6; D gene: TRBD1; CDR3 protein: CSARAKTGVNSPLHF; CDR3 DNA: TGCAGTGCTAGAGCGAAGACAGGGGTAAATTCACCCCTCCACTTT
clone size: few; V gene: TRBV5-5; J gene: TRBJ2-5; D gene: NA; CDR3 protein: CASSLGTVIQETQYF; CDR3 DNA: TGTGCCAGCAGCCTAGGGACGGTGATCCAAGAGACCCAGTACTTC
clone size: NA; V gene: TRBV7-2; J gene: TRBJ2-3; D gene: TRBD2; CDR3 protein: CASSDWWASGGTDTQYF; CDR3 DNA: TGTGCCAGCAGCGACTGGTGGGCGAGCGGGGGGACAGATACGCAGTATTTT
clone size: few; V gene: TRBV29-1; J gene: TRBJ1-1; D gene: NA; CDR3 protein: CSVEDGAKMNTEAFF; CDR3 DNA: TGCAGCGTTGAAGATGGCGCGAAGATGAACACTGAAGCTTTCTTT
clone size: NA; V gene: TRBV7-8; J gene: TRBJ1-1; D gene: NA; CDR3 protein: CASSYAFMNTEAFF; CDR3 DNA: TGTGCCAGCAGCTATGCCTTTATGAACACTGAAGCTTTCTTT
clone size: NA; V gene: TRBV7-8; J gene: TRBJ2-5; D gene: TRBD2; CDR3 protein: CASSWSGGEGLWETQYF; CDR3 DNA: TGTGCCAGCAGCTGGTCGGGGGGGGAGGGATTATGGGAGACCCAGTACTTC
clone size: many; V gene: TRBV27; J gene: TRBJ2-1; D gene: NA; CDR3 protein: CASSPGPLSSYNEQFF; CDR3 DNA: TGTGCCAGCAGTCCCGGGCCTCTCAGCTCCTACAATGAGCAGTTCTTC
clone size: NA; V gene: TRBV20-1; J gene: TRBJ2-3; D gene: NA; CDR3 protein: CSARRLEGADTQYF; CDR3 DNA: TGCAGTGCTAGACGGCTAGAAGGGGCAGATACGCAGTATTTT
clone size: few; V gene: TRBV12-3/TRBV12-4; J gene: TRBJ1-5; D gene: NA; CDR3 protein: CASSLGQAKSNQPQHF; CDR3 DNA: TGTGCCAGCAGTTTAGGACAGGCAAAAAGCAATCAGCCCCAGCATTTT
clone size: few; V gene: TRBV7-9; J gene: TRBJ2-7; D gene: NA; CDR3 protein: CASSTQSHVDEQYF; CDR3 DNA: TGTGCCAGCAGCACACAGTCGCACGTGGACGAGCAGTACTTC
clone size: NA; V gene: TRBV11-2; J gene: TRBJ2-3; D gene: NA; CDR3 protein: CASSPFLWRSTDTQYF; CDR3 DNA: TGTGCCAGCAGCCCCTTCCTTTGGAGGAGCACAGATACGCAGTATTTT
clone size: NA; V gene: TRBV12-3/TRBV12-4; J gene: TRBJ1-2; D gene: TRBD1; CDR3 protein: CASRGWTGWVYGYTF; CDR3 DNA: TGTGCCAGCAGGGGCTGGACAGGGTGGGTCTATGGCTACACCTTC
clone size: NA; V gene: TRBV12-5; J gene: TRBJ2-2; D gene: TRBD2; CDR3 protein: CASGLVLGSGGVTGELFF; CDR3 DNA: TGTGCTAGTGGTTTGGTCTTGGGAAGCGGGGGGGTCACCGGGGAGCTGTTTTTT
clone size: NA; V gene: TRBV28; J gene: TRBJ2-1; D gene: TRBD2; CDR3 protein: CASCRGDNEQFF; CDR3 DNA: TGTGCCAGCTGTCGGGGGGACAATGAGCAGTTCTTC
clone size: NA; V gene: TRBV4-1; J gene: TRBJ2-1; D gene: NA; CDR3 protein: CASSQWRGPIEQFF; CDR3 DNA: TGCGCCAGCAGCCAATGGCGCGGTCCTATTGAGCAGTTCTTC